This T cell receptor beta chain was found in a study of cytomegalovirus exposure and HLA in healthy donors (dated by TCRdb to 2017 to 2019). With respect to the entire study: In an earlier analysis of around 540 of the donors, around 300 Gb of sequence data and about 110 million unique TCR beta sequences from about 179 million T cells were reported. An early release that covered about 600 HLA-typed donors contained approximately 320 gigabases of sequencing data and about 84 million unique TCR sequences. Of the 300 to 500 genotyped donors, 65% to 90% were placed in the genetic ancestry cluster associated with self-reported Caucasian donors. The study aimed to test whether cataloging public T cell receptors could reveal signatures of past pathogen exposure. The T cell repertoires of some 700 subjects were profiled by immunosequencing and related to cytomegalovirus serostatus. In addition to the first cohort of roughly 700 subjects, a separate validation cohort of some 120 different subjects was used. The study combined high-throughput TCR immunosequencing, statistical association of individual TCRs with disease status, and machine learning to predict cytomegalovirus infection status. A later analysis re-analyzed previously published TCR beta repertoires from several hundred donors and added high-resolution HLA genotyping to study TCR occurrence patterns. In the later analysis, no new phenotypic data were used to find candidate immune exposures; instead, reliance was placed on TCR beta sequences and their occurrence across donors. In an earlier analysis of around 540 of the donors, high-throughput TCR beta sequencing was used to judge whether each TCR beta V gene segment behaved as functional or pseudogenic. Alongside the repertoire data, information on donor age, sex, ethnicity and CMV serostatus was compiled. Genome-wide SNP genotypes for about three fifths of the roughly 670 donors were used in a later genetic analysis, which treated that subset as a discovery cohort. All discovery cohort repertoires had been generated using a single sequencing platform. HLA typing covered class I and class II loci at four-digit resolution. The number of typed donors differed by locus: about 620-630 for A, B, C, DRB1 and DQB1; 500 to 550 for DQA1; approximately 600 for DPA1; and around 450 for DPB1. Four or five DR-DQ haplotypes were handled as single units for association and clustering, since linkage in the cohort was strong. Among about 370 genotyped donors of the cohort, an average of approximately 240,000 unique TCR beta nucleotide sequences was sequenced per donor, of which about 20% were non-productive. Paper-wide results and their limitations: According to a later analysis, TCR association rates differed among HLA loci, with DRB1 alleles showing the most associated TCRs and HLA-C alleles showing the fewest. Compared with equally common non-associated chains, HLA-associated TCR beta chains in a later analysis were more clonally expanded and had lower generation probabilities. Broadly in line with IMGT annotations, most TCR beta V segments showed up in productive rearrangements about 90% or about 30% of the time in an earlier analysis of 450 to 600 of the donors. Specific HLA alleles were associated with 16,951 TCR beta sequences at a false discovery rate of 0.05 in a later analysis. Several of the top co-occurrence clusters appeared to be linked to parvovirus B19, influenza, CMV and Epstein-Barr virus, according to a later analysis. In a later genetic analysis, a missense DCLRE1C variant was associated with V-gene and J-gene trimming of TCR beta chains, and the association was replicated in an independent cohort. Linkage disequilibrium might explain the correlated functional status among segregating V segments, but an unknown experimental factor could not be ruled out. Because counts were too low, 15 or so rarely observed V segments, including chromosome 9 orphons, were excluded from the earlier analysis of 587 of the donors. The presence/absence analyses assumed that sequencing depth was roughly uniform across donors, and that assumption may not be true. A group of highly shared sequence variants was considered likely to be a technical artifact of the sequencing pipeline. In the study, around 150 TCR beta chains were listed as associated with cytomegalovirus. The 87-base-pair reads could not distinguish some IMGT-functional V segments, including TRBV6-2 and TRBV6-3, so those segments were excluded. Most TCR sequences were observed very rarely across donors, whereas some public TCRs were present in many individuals. The authors suggested that the approach could potentially be extended to other disease states and immunological phenotypes. Strong co-occurrence of HLA alleles, especially DR and DQ, made assigning TCR associations to individual alleles difficult. Immune exposure information for the cohort was limited to CMV serostatus. In both the original and validation cohorts, the classifier was reported to diagnose cytomegalovirus status with high specificity and sensitivity. A further reported finding was that TCR beta sequences accurately predicted the HLA-A and HLA-B alleles for most subjects in the first cohort. In vitro tests confirmed that a few of the cytomegalovirus-associated TCR beta chains recognize cytomegalovirus antigens. In this cohort, only TCR beta chains were sequenced, and detectable features were limited by the absence of alpha or paired-chain data. According to a later genetic analysis, donors in an Asian-associated ancestry cluster had fewer N-insertions in productive TCRs than the approximately 630-donor mean. According to a later analysis, most CMV-associated TCR beta chains appeared to be HLA-restricted, and the HLA associations seemed to be driven largely by CMV exposure. HLA typing was unavailable for some donors at each locus, so association tests used only the typed subset.

Remarks on this clone: Its binding antigen is unknown.

Trimming accounts for 7 bases at V and 3 bases at J, while the number of junction bases matched to no gene is 4. CDR3 length: 13 amino acids, cysteine to phenylalanine. Just the 39-base CDR3 DNA is kept, in frame starting at base 1. From the germline V gene, CDR1 is SNHLY and CDR2 is FYNNEI. Preparation of the library involved the immunoSEQ multiplex PCR assay. For the multiplex PCR, a mixture combining 60 forward primers for TCR Vbeta segments and 13 reverse primers for TCR Jbeta segments was used. The CDR3 region of rearranged TCR beta genes was amplified from genomic DNA by a multiplex PCR assay. The amplified TCR beta libraries were sequenced on the Illumina HiSeq System as 87-base-pair reads. From the authors' description of their analysis: In a later analysis, tens of millions of unique TCR beta chains were counted across the roughly 610 repertoires, and roughly 10 million of these chains were shared by at least two donors. Raw reads were error-corrected and collapsed into unique sequences by a nearest-neighbor algorithm in which closely related sequences were merged to remove PCR and sequencing errors. To assign V, D and J gene segments, CDR3 sequences were aligned to IMGT reference sequences. Each retained sequence needed at least a six-nucleotide match to both a V gene segment and a J gene segment. A rearrangement was called productive if the CDR3 had no stop codons and remained in frame with V and J, and every other rearrangement was called non-productive. Following IMGT convention, CDR3 was defined as the stretch from the second conserved V-encoded cysteine up to the conserved J-encoded phenylalanine. Sequences without an unambiguous match to a single V gene segment were excluded from the earlier analysis of about 600 of the donors. An earlier analysis of under 750 of the donors called V segments functional above 56.7% productive rearrangements and segregating when the between-donor standard deviation exceeded 5%. A statistical classification framework was built to diagnose cytomegalovirus status from the catalog of TCR beta chain sequences. In a later analysis, TCR nucleotide sequences were compared against IMGT/GENE-DB human TR gene sequences so that V and J genes could be assigned. In a later analysis, CDR3 sequences and most-parsimonious VDJ recombination scenarios were assigned using the TCRdist pipeline. In a later analysis, each TCR beta chain was defined by its CDR3 amino acid sequence together with its V-gene family, and reads without a unique V-gene family were excluded. To address suspected cross-contamination and a sequencing artifact, a later analysis removed 592 highly shared, low-generation-probability nucleotide sequences. In a later analysis, a clonal expansion index for each public chain was calculated from normalized within-repertoire ranks of inferred template counts. A later analysis computed generation probabilities with a VDJ recombination model fitted to out-of-frame rearrangements, and checked the results against IGoR. Hypergeometric tests were used in a later analysis to score TCR-TCR, TCR-HLA and TCR-CMV co-occurrence, with a repertoire-size bias correction applied to the TCR pairs. To estimate false discovery rates, a later analysis permuted the HLA or CMV assignments 20 times. In a later analysis, co-occurring TCRs were grouped using DBSCAN, with TCRdist sequence similarity added in when clustering inside HLA-allele-positive subsets. Repertoires with fewer than 30,000 or more than 120,000 public chains, plus five repertoires with anomalous nucleotide sharing, were excluded from co-occurrence clustering. As stored in TCRdb, this immuneACCESS dataset retains in-frame rearrangements with V and J assigned. A fraction of the clones does not appear; measured against another copy, unresolved V genes explain less than half of the discrepancy, and the remainder lacks a known reason. That table supplies the V and J calls and clone size; D and trimming were determined from the DNA. The sample has some 60,000 clones on record. The ten largest clonotypes hold less than 4.5% of the sample.

The cohort was made up of 666 healthy bone marrow donors. At the time of sampling, all cohort members were nominally healthy, though unrecorded immune exposures were likely present. The donor tested CMV seronegative and was one of the 352 seronegative cohort members. Every donor gave a peripheral blood sample, and the peripheral blood mononuclear cells from that sample were used for TCR beta sequencing. The Qiagen DNeasy Blood Extraction Kit was used to extract genomic DNA from the blood cell samples. The clonotype was recovered from a male donor in good health and CMV-seronegative. The chain is assembled from TRBV2 and TRBJ1-1; 8 bases in the middle match TRBD1. The sample was PBMCs. The CDR3 is CASTGQGDTEAFF. The nucleotide sequence is given as TGTGCCAGCACCGGACAGGGTGACACTGAAGCTTTCTTT.